This is a list of T cell receptor beta chains from one sample in a study of T cells in Graves' hyperthyroidism and ophthalmopathy. Via MiXCR, TCRdb re-called the multiplex PCR reads, giving one row per CDR3 protein. The repertoire holds about 560,000 distinct CDR3 sequences, with about 15% as singletons. Sequencing was done on a sample of blood. These receptor sequences come from a woman aged 25 to 39 with Graves' hyperthyroidism. The conserved cysteine and the conserved F or W are not part of the CDR3 here. Some rows have no size entry. The others give once, few or many, or a class for an expanded clone.

clone size | J gene | V gene | CDR3 protein
many | TRBJ1-1 | TRBV20-1 | SARDYRRNTEAF
NA | TRBJ1-2 | TRBV4-3 | ASSQDAAGRYDYT
many | TRBJ2-1 | TRBV30 | AWSVPGLSSYNEQF
many | TRBJ2-6 | TRBV12-3/TRBV12-4 | ASSLPGSGANVLT
NA | TRBJ1-6 | TRBV9 | ASSVGGGNSPLH
NA | TRBJ2-1 | TRBV3-1 | ASSQVSGLLTEQF
many | TRBJ2-7 | TRBV7-8 | ASSFSTLADYEQY
NA | TRBJ1-3 | TRBV7-2 | ASSWTVTSGNTMY
NA | TRBJ2-1 | TRBV20-1 | SARVGGFSYNEQF
NA | TRBJ2-6 | TRBV20-1 | SARDGSSGANVLT
NA | TRBJ1-3 | TRBV5-1 | ASSFWSGSGNTIY
NA | TRBJ1-3 | TRBV7-2 | ASSLISGRLTGNTIY
few | TRBJ1-6 | TRBV6-1 | ASSPFDSYNSPLH
few | TRBJ2-5 | TRBV4-1 | ASSQGMGEETQY
NA | TRBJ1-3 | TRBV27 | ASSKLSSGNTIY
many | TRBJ1-1 | TRBV12-3/TRBV12-4 | ASSLEPYSNTEAF
NA | TRBJ2-4 | TRBV6-2/TRBV6-3 | TSSYSLAGEGNIQY
NA | TRBJ1-5 | TRBV6-9 | ASSYLDRYNQPQH
NA | TRBJ2-7 | TRBV20-1 | SARGRLAGGDRQY
NA | TRBJ2-1 | TRBV7-2 | ASSLAPLAFDEQF
many | TRBJ2-1 | TRBV20-1 | SVGRSGRGLYNEQF
NA | TRBJ1-6 | TRBV4-1 | ASSSGKGSPLH
many | TRBJ2-1 | TRBV7-9 | ASSLAGEYNEQF
many | TRBJ1-1 | TRBV7-6 | ASSRRTGVNTEAF
many | TRBJ2-3 | TRBV7-3 | ASSWTSTDTQY
many | TRBJ1-1 | TRBV5-1 | ASSLAGEGTEAF
few | TRBJ2-2 | TRBV7-3 | ASSQHRGLVTGELF
NA | TRBJ1-5 | TRBV10-3 | AISARFEDQPQH
many | TRBJ1-2 | TRBV20-1 | SASDRDYGYT
many | TRBJ1-2 | TRBV18 | ASSPTGTGGNYGYT
many | TRBJ2-7 | TRBV7-9 | ASSPTGGLSSYEQY
few | TRBJ2-1 | TRBV24-1 | ATSGTGEDFAYNEQF
few | TRBJ1-3 | TRBV27 | ASSLSYPENTIY
NA | TRBJ2-3 | TRBV20-1 | SAPSPDTQY
NA | TRBJ2-1 | TRBV11-2 | ASTPSMSGIKQF
many | TRBJ2-7 | TRBV30 | AWSPFWTGINEQY
many | TRBJ2-3 | TRBV27 | ASSFIAAVTSTDTQY
many | TRBJ2-7 | TRBV5-1 | ASSPSGATYEQY
many | TRBJ2-1 | TRBV7-9 | ASSLGWLADSYNEQF
many | TRBJ1-4 | TRBV2 | ASSEDSNEKLF
many | TRBJ2-1 | TRBV7-2 | ASRQKAGADNEQF
NA | TRBJ1-5 | TRBV5-4 | ASSLRGSADSNQPQH
many | TRBJ2-5 | TRBV11-2 | ASRTVHGPDRKSY
NA | TRBJ2-5 | TRBV7-9 | ASSFTGTPGETQY
NA | TRBJ2-2 | TRBV7-3 | ASSLWGSNTGELF
many | TRBJ1-2 | TRBV20-1 | SASQGFYGYT
many | TRBJ2-3 | TRBV20-1 | SARGVSGGTDTQY
few | TRBJ1-1 | TRBV5-1 | ASSLAGAGDTEAF
few | TRBJ1-2 | TRBV29-1 | SVAGSNYGYT
many | TRBJ2-1 | TRBV28 | ASSFPGLAGAQSSYNEQF
many | TRBJ2-3 | TRBV19 | ASSPWTSGEPDTQY
many | TRBJ2-4 | TRBV7-2 | ASSPGTAGDIQY
NA | TRBJ2-7 | TRBV4-2 | ASSQDFLATLSPSYEQY
many | TRBJ2-1 | TRBV7-9 | ARLSGRAVNEQF
NA | TRBJ2-3 | TRBV6-5 | ASSYSPGLAGGRTDTQY
many | TRBJ2-7 | TRBV7-6 | ASSLEGLYEQY
NA | TRBJ2-5 | TRBV5-4 | ASSLSTRETQY